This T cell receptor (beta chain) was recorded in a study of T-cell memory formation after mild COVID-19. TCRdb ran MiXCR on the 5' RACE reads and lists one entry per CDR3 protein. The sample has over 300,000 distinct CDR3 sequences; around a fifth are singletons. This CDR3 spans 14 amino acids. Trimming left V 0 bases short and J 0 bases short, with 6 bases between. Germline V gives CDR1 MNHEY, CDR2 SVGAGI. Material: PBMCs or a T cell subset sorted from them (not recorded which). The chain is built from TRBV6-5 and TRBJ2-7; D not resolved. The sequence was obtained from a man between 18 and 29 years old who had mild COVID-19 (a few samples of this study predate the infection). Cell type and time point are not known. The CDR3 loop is CASSYSDISYEQYF. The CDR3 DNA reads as TGTGCCAGCAGTTACTCCGACATCTCCTACGAGCAGTACTTC.